The entry that follows covers one TCR beta chain sequence. What it binds is not known. The authors extracted RNA and reverse transcribed it into cDNA as the sequencing template. The table came from immunoSEQ multiplex PCR; TCRdb's copy has only in-frame clones and leaves some out. Found here are 150,000 or so clones, about 67% of them singletons; the top ten hold about an eighth. It was from PBMCs that CD4+ and CD8+ T cells were sorted. This sample is part of a study of CD8+ T cells in alopecia areata. Overall study results and limits: Lesional scalp, notably in alopecia totalis/universalis, had clonality above that of normal scalp. Sharing of TCRs across patients appeared less clear than in mice, possibly for HLA-related reasons.

The CDR3 has 16 amino acids. The germline gives CDR1 SQVTM, CDR2 ANQGSEA. Trimming cost V 6 bases and J 4 bases; bases outside gene matches: 14. The chain couples TRBV29-1 to TRBJ2-2, with 7 bases that match TRBD1. The TCR originated in a human donor with alopecia areata. The starting material was CD8+ T cells sorted from blood, obtained at week 0. CDR3 protein: CSVWTGGVSSTGELFF. For the CDR3, the DNA is TGCAGCGTGTGGACAGGCGGCGTTTCGAGCACCGGGGAGCTGTTTTTT.